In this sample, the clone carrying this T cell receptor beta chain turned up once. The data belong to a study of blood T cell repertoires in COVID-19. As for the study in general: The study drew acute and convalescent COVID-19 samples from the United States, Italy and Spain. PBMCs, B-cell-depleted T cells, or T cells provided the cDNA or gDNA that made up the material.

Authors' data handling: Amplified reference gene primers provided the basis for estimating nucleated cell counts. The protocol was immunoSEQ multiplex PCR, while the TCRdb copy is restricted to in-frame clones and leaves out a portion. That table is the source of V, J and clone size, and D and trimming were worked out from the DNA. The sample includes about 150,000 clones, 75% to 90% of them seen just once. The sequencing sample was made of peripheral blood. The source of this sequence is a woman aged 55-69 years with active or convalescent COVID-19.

CDR3 sequence reads: CASSLTSGEYEQFF. CDR3 coding DNA: TGTGCCAGCAGCTTGACTAGCGGGGAATATGAGCAGTTCTTC. J is TRBJ2-1 and V is TRBV7-2, with 11 nucleotides matching TRBD2. CDR1 and CDR2 from the germline V gene are SGHTA and FQGNSA. V was clipped by 3 bases and J by 8 bases; unmatched bases: 3. The CDR3 runs 14 residues.